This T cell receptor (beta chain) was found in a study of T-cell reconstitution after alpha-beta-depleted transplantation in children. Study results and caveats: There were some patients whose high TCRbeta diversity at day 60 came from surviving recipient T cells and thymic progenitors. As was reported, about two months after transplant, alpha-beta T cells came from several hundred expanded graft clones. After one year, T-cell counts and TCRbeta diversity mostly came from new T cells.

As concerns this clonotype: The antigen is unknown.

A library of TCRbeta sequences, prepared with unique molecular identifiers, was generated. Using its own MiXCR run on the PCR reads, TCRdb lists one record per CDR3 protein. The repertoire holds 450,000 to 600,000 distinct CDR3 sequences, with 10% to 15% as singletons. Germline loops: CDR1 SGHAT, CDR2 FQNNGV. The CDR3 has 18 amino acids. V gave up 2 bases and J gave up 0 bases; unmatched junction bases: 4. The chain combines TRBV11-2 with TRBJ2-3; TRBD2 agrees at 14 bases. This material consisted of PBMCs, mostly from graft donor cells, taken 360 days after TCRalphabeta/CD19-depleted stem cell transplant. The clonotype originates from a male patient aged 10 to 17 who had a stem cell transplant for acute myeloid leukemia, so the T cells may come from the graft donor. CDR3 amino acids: CASSLRLAGGRSTDTQYF. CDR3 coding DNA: TGTGCCAGCAGCTTACGACTAGCGGGGGGGAGAAGCACAGATACGCAGTATTTT.